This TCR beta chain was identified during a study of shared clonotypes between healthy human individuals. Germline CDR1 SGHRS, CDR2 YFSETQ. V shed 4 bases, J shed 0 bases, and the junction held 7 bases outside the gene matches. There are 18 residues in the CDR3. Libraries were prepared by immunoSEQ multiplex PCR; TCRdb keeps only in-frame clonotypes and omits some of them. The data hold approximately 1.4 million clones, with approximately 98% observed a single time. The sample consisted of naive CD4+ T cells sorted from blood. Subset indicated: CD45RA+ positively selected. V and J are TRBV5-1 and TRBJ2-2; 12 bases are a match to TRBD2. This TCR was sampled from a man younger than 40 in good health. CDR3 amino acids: CASSTLLAGGANTGELFF. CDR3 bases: TGCGCCAGCAGCACTCTACTAGCGGGAGGCGCGAACACCGGGGAGCTGTTTTTT.